The present entry profiles one TCR beta chain with its context. The target antigen is unknown. This record comes from a study of cytomegalovirus exposure and HLA in healthy donors. On the study more broadly: One earlier analysis, a look at approximately 190 million T cells, found some 110 million unique TCR beta sequences.

Trimming took off 4 bases at V and 7 bases at J, with 10 bases between the two ends. CDR1 and CDR2 (germline): SNHLY, FYNNEI. This CDR3 comprises 12 residues. Study findings and constraints: Earlier findings revealed that most TCR beta V segments proved productive either about 90% or about 30% of the time. In a later analysis, compared with equally common non-associated chains, HLA-associated beta chains were more expanded.

Researchers ran the PCR with 60 Vbeta and 13 Jbeta primers. The table came from immunoSEQ multiplex PCR; TCRdb's copy has only in-frame clones and leaves some out. The sample carries some 96,000 clones, less than 85% recorded once. The sequence was collected from a woman aged 60-75 years in good health and CMV-seropositive. The chain carries TRBV2 and TRBJ1-2; TRBD1 might be the D (6 bases). The sequenced sample was PBMCs. The CDR3 sequence: CASSAIGGGYTF. Written as DNA, the CDR3 is TGTGCCAGCAGTGCGATAGGGGGTGGCTACACCTTC.